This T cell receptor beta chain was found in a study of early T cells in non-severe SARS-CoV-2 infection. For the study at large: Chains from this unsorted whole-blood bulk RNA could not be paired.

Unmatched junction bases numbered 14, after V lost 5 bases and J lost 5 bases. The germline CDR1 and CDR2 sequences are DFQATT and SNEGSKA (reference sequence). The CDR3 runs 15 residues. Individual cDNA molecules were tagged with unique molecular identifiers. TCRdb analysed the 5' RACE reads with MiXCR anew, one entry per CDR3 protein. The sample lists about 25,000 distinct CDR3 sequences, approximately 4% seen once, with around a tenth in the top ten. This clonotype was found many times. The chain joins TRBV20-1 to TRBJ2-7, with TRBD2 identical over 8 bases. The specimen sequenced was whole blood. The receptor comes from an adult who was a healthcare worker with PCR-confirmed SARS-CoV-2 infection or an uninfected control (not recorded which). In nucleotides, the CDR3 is TGCAGTGCTCCTCCCTTTTCGGGAGGGCGTCACGAGCAGTACTTC. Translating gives CSAPPFSGGRHEQYF.